Presented here are 28 T cell receptor beta chains from one specimen sequenced in a study of blood T cell repertoires in COVID-19. The data were produced by immunoSEQ multiplex PCR, yet TCRdb's version contains in-frame clones alone and is incomplete. The repertoire holds about 190,000 clones, roughly 90% seen once, with 6.2% in the top ten. The specimen sequenced was peripheral blood. The receptor source for this set is a woman aged 40-49 years who had recovered from COVID-19.

Remarks on this clone: This sample also contains other DNA sequences that code for the same CDR3. The chain is built from TRBV3-1 (or the pseudogene TRBV3-2) and TRBJ1-3; no firm D call. The CDR3 has 15 residues. Germline V gives CDR1 LGHDT, CDR2 YNNKEL (reference sequence). V was shortened by 1 base and J by 0 bases, with 7 bases between the two germline ends. CDR3 sequence reads: CASSQVGGSGNTIYF. The CDR3, as DNA: TGTGCCAGCAGCCAAGTAGGAGGCTCTGGAAACACCATATATTTT.

The V gene is TRBV16, the J gene TRBJ1-6; D unresolved. The CDR3 loop spans 12 amino acids. Trimming took off 4 bases at V and 8 bases at J, with 6 bases between the two ends. CDR1 and CDR2 (germline): KGHSY, FQNENV. CDR3 DNA sequence: TGTGCCAGCAGCCCTCAGGATTCACCCCTCCACTTT. Translation gives CASSPQDSPLHF.

V gene TRBV28 combines with J gene TRBJ1-5; 7 nucleotides line up with TRBD1. CDR3 length equals 16 residues. V lost 5 bases, J lost 5 bases, and 12 bases stayed unmatched. Germline V gene data show CDR1 as MDHEN and CDR2 as SYDVKM. The CDR3 protein is CASSPPRRRGDQPQHF. As DNA, the CDR3 is TGTGCCAGCAGTCCCCCGAGGCGCAGGGGGGATCAGCCCCAGCATTTT.

The V and J genes are TRBV5-6 and TRBJ1-6; D is possibly TRBD1 (6 bases). Between the trimmed V and J ends, which lost 0 bases and 7 bases, there was a span of 11 bases. CDR3 length: 15 residues. From germline, CDR1 is SGHDT and CDR2 YYEEEE. CDR3 residues: CASSLAQGSNSPLHF. DNA of the CDR3: TGTGCCAGCAGCTTGGCACAGGGTAGCAATTCACCCCTCCACTTT.

This clone was recorded once. The chain is built from TRBV6-5 and TRBJ2-7; 10 positions match TRBD2. The CDR3 is 15 amino acids. Germline assignment: CDR1 MNHEY and CDR2 SVGAGI. Trimming at V came to 5 bases and at J to 7 bases, leaving 11 bases not matched to a gene. CDR3 amino acids: CASSMLAGDLGEQYF. In nucleotides, the CDR3 is TGTGCCAGCAGTATGCTAGCGGGAGATCTCGGGGAGCAGTACTTC.

This sequence joins TRBV19 and TRBJ1-6; TRBD1 matches at 7 bases. CDR3 length equals 15 residues. Trimming removed 4 bases from V and 4 bases from J; junction bases left unmatched: 4. Germline-derived CDR1 and CDR2 are LNHDA and SQIVND (reference sequence). In DNA, the CDR3 is TGTGCCAGTAGTAGGGGGACAGCTTATAATTCACCCCTCCACTTT. It encodes CASSRGTAYNSPLHF.

The CDR3 nucleotides read TGTGCCAGCAGCTTGGGGCTCTACTATGGCTACACCTTC. It translates to CASSLGLYYGYTF. The chain couples TRBV28 to TRBJ1-2, with D maybe TRBD1 (5 bases). Between the trimmed V and J ends, which lost 6 bases and 3 bases, there was a span of 11 bases. This CDR3 is 13 amino acids long. The germline V gene encodes CDR1 MDHEN and CDR2 SYDVKM.

The chain couples TRBV6-1 to TRBJ2-3; D unresolved. The ends were cut back, 3 bases at V and 0 bases at J, with 7 bases in the middle. Germline assignment: CDR1 MNHNS and CDR2 SASEGT. The CDR3 sequence is 14 residues long. The CDR3 sequence: CASSEGRSTDTQYF. The CDR3, as DNA: TGTGCCAGCAGTGAGGGCAGGAGCACAGATACGCAGTATTTT.

The V and J genes are TRBV5-6 and TRBJ1-5, with TRBD1 as a possible D gene (5 bases). The CDR3 is made up of 14 amino acids. The V and J ends lost 4 bases and 3 bases respectively, with 11 bases between them. Germline CDR1 and CDR2: SGHDT and YYEEEE. Here the CDR3 DNA reads TGTGCCAGCAGCCCTTGGGGGGTCAATCAGCCCCAGCATTTT. Translation: CASSPWGVNQPQHF. Together with reference TRBV5-6 and TRBJ1-5, the CDR3 gives the full variable domain: DAGVTQSPTHLIKTRGQQVTLRCSPKSGHDTVSWYQQALGQGPQFIFQYYEEEERQRGNFPDRFSGHQFPNYSSELNVNALLLGDSALYLCASSPWGVNQPQHFGDGTRLSIL.

V usage is TRBV11-2 and J usage is TRBJ2-1; 7 nucleotides line up with TRBD1. The CDR3 totals 14 residues. Trimming at V came to 2 bases and at J to 5 bases, leaving 3 bases not matched to a gene. Germline V CDR1 and CDR2: SGHAT, FQNNGV. The CDR3 loop is CASSLTGAHNEQFF. Written as DNA, the CDR3 is TGTGCCAGCAGCTTAACAGGGGCCCACAATGAGCAGTTCTTC.

The chain carries TRBV19 and TRBJ2-3, with D possibly matching TRBD1 (5 bases). From germline, CDR1 is LNHDA and CDR2 SQIVND (reference sequence). The CDR3 has 15 residues. Trimming removed 5 bases from V and 4 bases from J, with 16 bases in between. The CDR3 loop reads CASSQSGLVPDTQYF. The CDR3 DNA reads TGTGCCAGTAGTCAGTCAGGGCTAGTCCCAGATACGCAGTATTTT.

The CDR3 here is CASSSQASGTYNEQFF. The CDR3 region has the DNA TGTGCCAGCAGCTCCCAAGCTAGCGGGACCTACAATGAGCAGTTCTTC. V and J are TRBV11-1 and TRBJ2-1, with 9 positions matching TRBD2. Germline V gene data show CDR1 as SGHAT and CDR2 as FQDESV (reference sequence). V lost 4 bases, J lost 2 bases, and 6 bases stayed unmatched. The CDR3 is made up of 16 amino acids.

A single count supports this clone. The sample contains more than one DNA sequence encoding this CDR3. J is TRBJ1-5 and V is TRBV19, with a possible D match to TRBD1 (5 bases). The CDR3 runs 16 residues. The ends were cut back, 4 bases at V and 0 bases at J, with 13 bases in the middle. Germline CDR1 reads LNHDA; CDR2 reads SQIVND (reference sequence). CDR3 DNA: TGTGCCAGTAGTAGGGGCCGATTTTATAGCAATCAGCCCCAGCATTTT. As protein: CASSRGRFYSNQPQHF.

The CDR3 sequence is CAWCRGTRGGEQYF. CDR3 DNA sequence: TGTGCCTGGTGCCGAGGGACTAGAGGGGGCGAGCAGTACTTC. The rearrangement uses TRBV30 and TRBJ2-7; 8 bases line up with TRBD2. V shed 5 bases and J 6 bases; nucleotides not matched to a gene: 12. From germline, CDR1 is GTSNPN and CDR2 SVGIG (reference sequence). This CDR3 is 14 amino acids long.

The V gene is TRBV7-9, the J gene TRBJ1-3; 7 bases are shared with TRBD1. Germline CDR1 SEHNR, CDR2 FQNEAQ (reference sequence). The CDR3 has 14 amino acids. V dropped 5 bases and J dropped 3; count of bases not matched to a gene: 4. The CDR3 reads CASSETGDGNTIYF. For the CDR3, the DNA is TGTGCCAGCAGCGAAACAGGGGATGGAAACACCATATATTTT.

The chain links TRBV5-1 to TRBJ2-5; 9 bases are shared with TRBD1. Unmatched junction bases numbered 7, after V lost 5 bases and J lost 2 bases. CDR1 and CDR2 (germline): SGHRS, YFSETQ. The length of the CDR3 is 15 residues. CDR3 amino acids: CASSSGTGPQETQYF. CDR3 sequence (DNA): TGCGCCAGCAGTTCCGGGACAGGGCCTCAAGAGACCCAGTACTTC.

This chain links TRBV20-1 with TRBJ2-7; 12 nucleotides align to TRBD2. The CDR3 runs 19 residues. In germline, CDR1 is DFQATT, CDR2 SNEGSKA (reference sequence). V lost 3 bases to trimming and J lost 7 bases; unmatched junction nucleotides: 22. The CDR3 sequence: CSASGLWLAGGPVWKEQYF. As DNA, the CDR3 is TGCAGTGCTAGTGGGCTCTGGCTAGCGGGAGGGCCGGTCTGGAAGGAGCAGTACTTC.

This chain connects TRBV7-9 to TRBJ2-7; 7 nucleotides match TRBD2. The CDR3 length is 16 residues. In germline, CDR1 is SEHNR, CDR2 FQNEAQ (reference sequence). The V segment lost 1 base and the J segment 7 bases; nucleotides outside the gene matches: 13. CDR3 protein: CASSLGFIGTTQEQYF. CDR3 nucleotides: TGTGCCAGCAGCTTAGGTTTTATAGGGACTACCCAAGAGCAGTACTTC. Drawing the rest from reference TRBV7-9 and TRBJ2-7, the complete variable domain is DTGVSQNPRHKITKRGQNVTFRCDPISEHNRLYWYRQTLGQGPEFLTYFQNEAQLEKSRLLSDRFSAERPKGSFSTLEIQRTEQGDSAMYLCASSLGFIGTTQEQYFGPGTRLTVT.

The rearrangement joins TRBV28 to TRBJ1-6, with TRBD1 as a possible D gene (5 bases). The CDR3 sequence is 15 residues long. CDR1 MDHEN and CDR2 SYDVKM come from the germline V gene. The V end was cut by 6 bases, the J end by 4 bases, with 13 bases between. CDR3 loop: CASRGGGEYNSPLHF. DNA for the CDR3: TGTGCCAGCAGGGGGGGAGGGGAGTATAATTCACCCCTCCACTTT.

The rearrangement uses TRBV7-2 and TRBJ2-1, with 9 bases lining up with TRBD2. Germline CDR1 is SGHTA and CDR2 is FQGNSA. The CDR3 consists of 18 residues. Losses at the gene ends were 2 bases for V and 4 bases for J; bases not matched to a gene: 12. The CDR3 loop is CASSLTLLAGQVYNEQFF. CDR3 nucleotides: TGTGCCAGCAGCTTAACCCTACTAGCGGGCCAAGTTTACAATGAGCAGTTCTTC. The whole variable domain, filled in from reference TRBV7-2 and TRBJ2-1, reads GAGVSQSPSNKVTEKGKDVELRCDPISGHTALYWYRQSLGQGLEFLIYFQGNSAPDKSGLPSDRFSAERTGGSVSTLTIQRTQQEDSAVYLCASSLTLLAGQVYNEQFFGPGTRLTVL.

The chain uses TRBV4-3 and TRBJ2-7, with 9 bases fitting TRBD2. Looked up from germline, CDR1 is LGHNA and CDR2 is YSLEER. Trimming removed 4 bases from V and 4 bases from J; junction bases left unmatched: 2. The CDR3 contains 13 residues. CDR3 loop: CASSRTSEYEQYF. The CDR3 region has the DNA TGCGCCAGCAGCCGGACTAGCGAGTACGAGCAGTACTTC.

The chain links TRBV28 to TRBJ1-1; the D is unclear. In germline, CDR1 is MDHEN, CDR2 SYDVKM. V lost 1 base and J lost 4, with 10 bases in between. The CDR3 runs to 14 residues. The DNA for the CDR3 is TGTGCCAGCAGTTTATACCTGGACTCCACTGAAGCTTTCTTT. The encoded protein is CASSLYLDSTEAFF.

This clone was detected only once. This chain connects TRBV6-5 to TRBJ1-1; D is uncertain. V gave up 4 bases and J gave up 3 bases, with 9 bases separating them. This CDR3 is built from 13 residues. Germline CDR1 MNHEY, CDR2 SVGAGI. In nucleotides, the CDR3 is TGTGCCAGCAGTTCCCTGGGCGACACTGAAGCTTTCTTT. Translated: CASSSLGDTEAFF.

The chain employs TRBV27 and TRBJ2-6, with TRBD1 as a possible D gene (6 bases). The CDR3 extends over 15 amino acids. The V and J ends lost 3 bases and 2 bases respectively, with 8 bases between them. Per germline, CDR1 MNHEY and CDR2 SMNVEV (reference sequence). The CDR3 DNA is TGTGCCAGCAGTTTTGGGGGCGCTGGGGCCAACGTCCTGACTTTC. Translating gives CASSFGGAGANVLTF.

The rearrangement links TRBV30 to TRBJ1-4; TRBD1 might be the D (5 bases). Trimming pared 3 bases from V and 7 bases from J, leaving 15 bases between. This CDR3 has 14 amino acids. Germline V gives CDR1 GTSNPN, CDR2 SVGIG (reference sequence). The CDR3, as DNA: TGTGCCTGGAGGACAGCCGCGCGGAGTGAAAAACTGTTTTTT. It translates to CAWRTAARSEKLFF.

The V and J genes are TRBV3-1 (or the pseudogene TRBV3-2) and TRBJ2-5, with D unclear. The CDR3 is 12 residues long. Trimming stripped 0 bases from V and 7 bases from J, with 6 bases between. Germline CDR1 and CDR2: LGHDT and YNNKEL (reference sequence). CDR3 sequence: CASSQDRATQYF. As DNA, the CDR3 is TGTGCCAGCAGCCAAGATAGAGCGACCCAGTACTTC.

The chain joins TRBV27 to TRBJ1-6; 8 bases align to TRBD1. This CDR3 has 15 residues. V was pared by 5 bases and J by 5 bases, with 5 bases of the junction left unmatched. The germline gives CDR1 MNHEY, CDR2 SMNVEV (reference sequence). The CDR3 here is CASSVQGANNSPLHF. The DNA for the CDR3 is TGTGCCAGCAGTGTCCAGGGGGCAAATAATTCACCCCTCCACTTT.

As for this clone: In the same sample, other DNA sequences code for this CDR3. The gene calls are TRBV27 and TRBJ1-5, with TRBD1 identical over 8 bases. This CDR3 contains 14 residues. CDR1 and CDR2 from the germline V gene are MNHEY and SMNVEV (reference sequence). Germline trimming cut 4 bases from V and 7 bases from J; bases unmatched to any gene: 6. The CDR3 here is CASSSDRGGQPQHF. The CDR3 DNA sequence: TGTGCCAGCAGTTCCGACAGGGGTGGGCAGCCCCAGCATTTT.